A selection of T cell receptor beta chains follows, all from one sample in a study of T-cell reconstitution after alpha-beta-depleted transplantation in children. TCRdb recomputed calls from the PCR reads with MiXCR, one row per CDR3 protein. The table shows some 200,000 distinct CDR3 sequences, with roughly 6.8% occurring only once. The material sequenced was PBMCs from the stem cell graft donor, taken from the stem cell graft. Every receptor here comes from a human donor who donated a stem cell graft to a child with Wiskott-Aldrich syndrome. The CDR3 runs from the conserved cysteine through the conserved F or W. The D gene is left open where the match is weak. A row's size may be missing; if present it is once, few, many or a size class.

J | size | V | D | DNA | CDR3
TRBJ1-3 | once | TRBV29-1 | NA | TGCAGCGTTGGGGGAGTCACCTCTGGAAACACCATATATTTT | CSVGGVTSGNTIYF
TRBJ2-2 | many | TRBV5-4 | NA | TGTGCCAGCAGCTTGGCCCGGACGGGGCCGTTCGGGGAGCTGTTTTTT | CASSLARTGPFGELFF
TRBJ2-2 | many | TRBV5-1 | NA | TGCGCCAGCAGGGTTCGGGAAACCGGGGAGCTGTTTTTT | CASRVRETGELFF
TRBJ1-1 | many | TRBV18 | NA | TGTGCCAGCTCACTTACCAGTGGGAGGAACACTGAAGCTTTCTTT | CASSLTSGRNTEAFF
TRBJ1-5 | many | TRBV5-1 | NA | TGCGCCAGCAGCCCTGACAGCCCCAATCAGCCCCAGCATTTT | CASSPDSPNQPQHF
TRBJ2-1 | many | TRBV12-3/TRBV12-4 | NA | TGTGCCAGCAGTCCACTCAGGGGTTCCTACAATGAGCAGTTCTTC | CASSPLRGSYNEQFF
TRBJ2-1 | few | TRBV5-6 | TRBD2 | TGTGCCAGCAGCCTAATGGCCCCGGGACTATCAAGCTTCGGATACAGTCCAAATGAGCAGTTCTTC | CASSLMAPGLSSFGYSPNEQFF
TRBJ2-2 | many | TRBV20-1 | NA | TGCAGTGCTAGGGGACCGTATACCGGGGAGCTGTTTTTT | CSARGPYTGELFF
TRBJ2-1 | many | TRBV9 | NA | TGTGCCAGCGAGGGACCCACCCCGAATGAGCAGTTCTTC | CASEGPTPNEQFF
TRBJ2-5 | many | TRBV28 | NA | TGTGCCGCAGTGAAACAGGGCGGGACCCAGTACTTC | CAAVKQGGTQYF
TRBJ2-2 | many | TRBV20-1 | NA | TGCAGTGCTATATGGCGGGGGAACACCGGGGAGCTGTTTTTT | CSAIWRGNTGELFF
TRBJ2-7 | NA | TRBV10-2 | TRBD1 | TGCGCCAGCAGTGATTGGACAGGGGCCTACGAGCAGTACTTC | CASSDWTGAYEQYF
TRBJ2-7 | few | TRBV30 | NA | TGTGCCTGGAGTTTGGACAACACCTACGGGCAGTACTTC | CAWSLDNTYGQYF
TRBJ1-1 | few | TRBV5-1 | NA | TGCGCCAGCAGCTTGGAGTCCCCGTCGGACACTGAAGCTTTCTTT | CASSLESPSDTEAFF
TRBJ2-5 | NA | TRBV5-1 | TRBD2 | TGCGCCAGCAGCCCCAACGCGGGAGGGGAGACCCAGTACTTC | CASSPNAGGETQYF
TRBJ2-3 | many | TRBV7-2 | TRBD1 | TGTGCCAGCAGCTCCACCCTCGACAGGGAGAAAGATACGCAGTATTTT | CASSSTLDREKDTQYF
TRBJ2-7 | NA | TRBV12-3/TRBV12-4 | TRBD1 | TGTACCATCAGTTTTAGCAGCTGGCTCCGGGACAGGGCCTCCGAGCAGTACTTC | CTISFSSWLRDRASEQYF
TRBJ2-4 | many | TRBV12-3/TRBV12-4 | TRBD1 | TGTGCCAGCAGTGGATCACGGACAGGAGCCAAAAACATTCAGTACTTC | CASSGSRTGAKNIQYF
TRBJ1-1 | many | TRBV5-1 | TRBD1 | TGCGCCAGCAGCATTGTCGGACGAACAGGGGGCGTTGCTGAAGCTTTCTTT | CASSIVGRTGGVAEAFF
TRBJ2-1 | many | TRBV6-1 | TRBD1 | TGTGCCAGCAGTGAGGGGACAGGGGGCCACAATGAGCAGTTCTTC | CASSEGTGGHNEQFF
TRBJ1-3 | many | TRBV7-9 | NA | TGTGCCAGCAGCTATATACAGGGTACTGGAAACACCATATATTTT | CASSYIQGTGNTIYF
TRBJ2-7 | many | TRBV12-3/TRBV12-4 | TRBD1 | TGTGCCAGCAGGGATGACAGGGGGGACTACGAGCAGTACTTC | CASRDDRGDYEQYF
TRBJ2-3 | NA | TRBV14 | TRBD2 | TGTGCCAGCAGCCGGGGGGGGGGGAAGCCAGATACGCAGTATTTT | CASSRGGGKPDTQYF
TRBJ2-1 | many | TRBV20-1 | TRBD2 | TGCAGTGCAAGACTAGCGGGGCGGGGCTCCTACAATGAGCAGTTCTTC | CSARLAGRGSYNEQFF
TRBJ2-2 | NA | TRBV11-3 | NA | TGTGCCAGCAGCTATGAGTGGGGGGAGCTGTTTTTT | CASSYEWGELFF
TRBJ2-4 | many | TRBV6-1 | NA | TGTGCCAGCAGTGAAGCGACACAAGGGAAACAGTACTTC | CASSEATQGKQYF
TRBJ2-7 | many | TRBV6-1 | NA | TGTGCCAGCAGCCCGGGACTCCCCCCGGCCGAGCAGTACTTC | CASSPGLPPAEQYF
TRBJ2-5 | few | TRBV30 | NA | TGTGCCTGGAGTCAAGAGACCCAGTACTTC | CAWSQETQYF
TRBJ1-2 | NA | TRBV2 | NA | TGTGCCAGCAGTGAAGCGCGGGTCGCGGGGGGCTACACCTTC | CASSEARVAGGYTF
TRBJ2-3 | many | TRBV5-1 | TRBD2 | TGCGCCAGCAGCGACCCGGGACTAGCGGGGGTCCTCACAGATACGCAGTATTTT | CASSDPGLAGVLTDTQYF
TRBJ1-5 | many | TRBV20-1 | NA | TGCAGTGCTAGGGGTTATGATCAGCCCCAGCATTTT | CSARGYDQPQHF
TRBJ2-1 | many | TRBV27 | TRBD2 | TGTGCCAGCAGTTCTGGAGGCGGCGGGGGGGCAGGTGAGCAGTTCTTC | CASSSGGGGGAGEQFF
TRBJ1-2 | many | TRBV29-1 | TRBD1 | TGCAGCGTCCTGACAGGGTCAGTCTACACCTTC | CSVLTGSVYTF
TRBJ2-1 | many | TRBV12-3/TRBV12-4 | NA | TGTGCCAGCAGTTTTGGGGGTACCTCCTACAATGAGCAGTTCTTC | CASSFGGTSYNEQFF
TRBJ2-5 | many | TRBV4-2 | NA | TGTGCCAGCAGCCAAGCGGGGGCCAAAGAGACCCAGTACTTC | CASSQAGAKETQYF
TRBJ1-1 | many | TRBV7-9 | NA | TGTGCCAGCAGCTTAGAACAGGGCGGTGAAGCTTTCTTT | CASSLEQGGEAFF
TRBJ2-7 | NA | TRBV7-8 | NA | TGTGCCAGCAGCTTAGAAGGGGGGAGGGTTTACGAGCAGTACTTC | CASSLEGGRVYEQYF
TRBJ2-1 | many | TRBV3-1 | NA | TGTGCCAGCAGCGTAAGTTCGGGATCGAATGAGCAGTTCTTC | CASSVSSGSNEQFF
TRBJ2-5 | many | TRBV6-2/TRBV6-3 | TRBD1 | TGTGCCAGCAGTTACAGGACCGGGACAGGGGTTGAGACCCAGTACTTC | CASSYRTGTGVETQYF
TRBJ1-3 | few | TRBV29-1 | NA | TGCAGCGGGGGAGTGCGGACAATCGGGGGAAACACCATATATTTT | CSGGVRTIGGNTIYF
TRBJ2-5 | many | TRBV20-1 | NA | TGCAGTGCTAGAGATGAGGGGACCCAGTACTTC | CSARDEGTQYF
TRBJ2-7 | many | TRBV29-1 | TRBD1 | TGCAGCGTTGTGGACAGGGCTGGGGGGGAGCAGTACTTC | CSVVDRAGGEQYF
TRBJ2-5 | many | TRBV12-3/TRBV12-4 | TRBD2 | TGTGCCAGCAGTCCCGGGACTAGCGGGACTGTAGAGACCCAGTACTTC | CASSPGTSGTVETQYF
TRBJ2-1 | many | TRBV6-2/TRBV6-3 | TRBD2 | TGTGCCAGCAGTCCCCTAGCGGGAGGGACCTACAATGAGCAGTTCTTC | CASSPLAGGTYNEQFF
TRBJ1-2 | many | TRBV14 | TRBD1 | TGTGCCAGCAGCCGAACAGGGGGGAACGGCTACACCTTC | CASSRTGGNGYTF
TRBJ1-1 | many | TRBV10-3 | NA | TGTGCCATCAGTGTGGGGGGTCTAGACACTGAAGCTTTCTTT | CAISVGGLDTEAFF
TRBJ2-2 | many | TRBV29-1 | NA | TGCAGCGTTCGAGGGGAGAACACCGGGGAGCTGTTTTTT | CSVRGENTGELFF